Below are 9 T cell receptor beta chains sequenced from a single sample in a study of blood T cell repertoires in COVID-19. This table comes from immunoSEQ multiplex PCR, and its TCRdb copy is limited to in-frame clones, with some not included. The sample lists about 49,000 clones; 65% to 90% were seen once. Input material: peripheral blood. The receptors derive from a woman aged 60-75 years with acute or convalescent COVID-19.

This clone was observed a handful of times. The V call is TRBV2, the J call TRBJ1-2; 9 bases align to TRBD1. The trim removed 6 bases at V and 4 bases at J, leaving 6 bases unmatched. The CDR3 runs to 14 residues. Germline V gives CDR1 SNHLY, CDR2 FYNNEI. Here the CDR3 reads CASRRTGATYGYTF. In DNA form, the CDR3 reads TGTGCCAGCAGGAGGACAGGGGCCACCTATGGCTACACCTTC.

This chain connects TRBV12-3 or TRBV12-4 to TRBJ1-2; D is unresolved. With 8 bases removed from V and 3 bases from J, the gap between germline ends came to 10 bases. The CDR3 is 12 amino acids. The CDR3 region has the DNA TGTGCCAGCTCCACCCAGTACTATGGCTACACCTTC. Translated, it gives CASSTQYYGYTF.

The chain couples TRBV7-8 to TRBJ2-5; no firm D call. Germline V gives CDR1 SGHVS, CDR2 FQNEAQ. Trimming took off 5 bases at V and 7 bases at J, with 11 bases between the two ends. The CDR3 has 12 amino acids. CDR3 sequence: CASSLNPGTQYF. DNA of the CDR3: TGTGCCAGCAGCCTTAATCCGGGGACCCAGTACTTC.

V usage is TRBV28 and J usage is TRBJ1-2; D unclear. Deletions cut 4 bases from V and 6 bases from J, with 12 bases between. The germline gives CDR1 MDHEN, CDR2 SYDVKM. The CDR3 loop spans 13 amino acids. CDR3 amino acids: CASSWAIRDGYTF. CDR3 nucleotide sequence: TGTGCCAGCAGTTGGGCGATTAGAGATGGCTACACCTTC.

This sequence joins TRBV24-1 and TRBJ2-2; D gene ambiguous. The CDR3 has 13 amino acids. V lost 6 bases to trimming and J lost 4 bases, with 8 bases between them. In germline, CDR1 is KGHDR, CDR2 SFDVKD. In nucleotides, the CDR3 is TGTGCCACCAGTTTGTTCAGCACCGGGGAGCTGTTTTTT. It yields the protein CATSLFSTGELFF.

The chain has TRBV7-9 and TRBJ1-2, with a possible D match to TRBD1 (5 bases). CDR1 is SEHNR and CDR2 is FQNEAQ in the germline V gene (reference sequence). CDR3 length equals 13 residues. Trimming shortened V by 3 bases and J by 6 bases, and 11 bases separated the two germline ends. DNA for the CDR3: TGTGCCAGCAGCTTCAGGCAGGGCCATGGCTACACCTTC. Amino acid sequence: CASSFRQGHGYTF.

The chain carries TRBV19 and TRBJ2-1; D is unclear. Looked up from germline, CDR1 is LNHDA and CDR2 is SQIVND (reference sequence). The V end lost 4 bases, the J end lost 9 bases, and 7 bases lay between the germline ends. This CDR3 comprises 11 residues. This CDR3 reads CASSTGLEQFF. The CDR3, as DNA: TGTGCCAGTAGTACCGGTCTTGAGCAGTTCTTC.

CDR3 sequence: CASSKALDRFWHGYTF. The CDR3 bases are TGTGCCAGCAGCAAAGCGCTGGACAGATTTTGGCATGGCTACACCTTC. This rearrangement joins TRBV21-1 to TRBJ1-2; the table assigns TRBD1, which was not confirmed against the DNA. TRBV21-1 is an annotated pseudogene. The CDR3 is 16 amino acids.

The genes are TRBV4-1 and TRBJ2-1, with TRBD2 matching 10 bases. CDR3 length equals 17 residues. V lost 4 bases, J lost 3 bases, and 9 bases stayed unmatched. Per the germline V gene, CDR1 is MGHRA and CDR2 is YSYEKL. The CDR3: CASSPTAAGGLYNEQFF. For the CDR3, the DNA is TGCGCCAGCAGCCCCACGGCAGCGGGGGGGCTCTACAATGAGCAGTTCTTC.